This T cell receptor (beta chain) was captured by sequencing in a study of T cells in Graves' hyperthyroidism and ophthalmopathy. Study-level background: Any treatment followed the collection of peripheral blood at initial diagnosis. Study outcomes and limitations: Ophthalmopathy and stable hyperthyroidism were told apart by a 13 V-J model.

Amplification yielded TCR beta CDR3 regions, with RNA transcripts as the source. HTBI primers were used for first-round RT-PCR of the TCR CDR3. TCRdb ran MiXCR on the multiplex PCR reads and lists one entry per CDR3 protein. The sample carries roughly 800,000 distinct CDR3 sequences, over 35% recorded once. Comments on this clonotype: Its cognate antigen is unknown.

The CDR3 contains 15 residues. Trimming removed 5 bases from V and 1 base from J, with 15 bases in between. Germline V CDR1 and CDR2: SGHVS, FQNEAQ. No ophthalmopathy progression within 18 months constituted stable Graves' hyperthyroidism. V usage is TRBV7-8 and J usage is TRBJ2-7; TRBD1 might be the D (6 bases). Sequenced material: blood. This TCR was sampled from a man younger than 30 with Graves' hyperthyroidism. The CDR3 region has the DNA TGTGCCAGCAGCCCTACTACAGGGCCTTCCTACGAGCAGTACTTC. Residues: CASSPTTGPSYEQYF.